Shown below are 29 T cell receptor beta chains from a single sample sequenced in a study of regulatory T cells in long-lasting Graves disease. Time point described: newly diagnosed GD, antithyroid drugs for less than 3 months. The TCR library used RNA extracted from PBMCs. According to the study, TCR beta libraries were built with iRepertoire HTBI primers and CDR3-region Arm-PCR. TCRdb recomputed calls from the multiplex PCR reads with MiXCR, one row per CDR3 protein. The profile shows more than 450,000 distinct CDR3 sequences, about 17% of them singletons. Another study also made use of these data, one on T cells in Graves' hyperthyroidism and ophthalmopathy.

The specimen was peripheral blood mononuclear cells (PBMCs), collected at new diagnosis, from a patient treated with antithyroid drugs. The receptors stem from a middle-aged man with Graves disease.

At least ten counts were recorded for this clonotype. The chain combines TRBV28 with TRBJ1-3; D perhaps matches TRBD1 (5 bases). V lost 8 bases and J lost 3, with 17 bases in between. The germline V gene has CDR1 MDHEN and CDR2 SYDVKM. There are 15 residues in the CDR3. CDR3 in amino acids: CASGYGASLGNTIYF. The CDR3, as DNA: TGTGCCAGCGGATATGGGGCCAGCCTTGGAAACACCATATATTTT.

This clonotype was observed a handful of times. The gene calls are TRBV24-1 and TRBJ1-5; D unclear. CDR1 and CDR2 from the germline V gene are KGHDR and SFDVKD. This CDR3 region has 12 residues. V was clipped by 5 bases and J by 3 bases, with 4 bases between them. CDR3 amino acids: CATSGFNQPQHF. CDR3 nucleotides: TGTGCCACCAGTGGATTCAATCAGCCCCAGCATTTT.

This clonotype was seen many times. This chain links TRBV7-9 with TRBJ2-7; D is perhaps TRBD1 or TRBD2 (5 bases each). This CDR3 contains 15 residues. From germline, CDR1 is SEHNR and CDR2 FQNEAQ (reference sequence). Trimming cost V 5 bases and J 3 bases, with 17 bases left between them. DNA of the CDR3: TGTGCCAGCAGCCGCTCGGGGACGGGGTACTACGAGCAGTACTTC. It yields the protein CASSRSGTGYYEQYF.

This clonotype was counted a few times. V gene TRBV11-2 combines with J gene TRBJ1-3; D is unresolved. The CDR3 spans 15 residues. Germline loops: CDR1 SGHAT, CDR2 FQNNGV. The V and J ends lost 5 bases and 0 bases respectively, with 11 bases between them. DNA of the CDR3: TGTGCCAGCAGCCCGCGGACTGTCTCTGGAAACACCATATATTTT. It translates to CASSPRTVSGNTIYF.

This clonotype was detected many times. The V and J genes are TRBV7-3 and TRBJ2-3; D uncertain. CDR3 length equals 14 residues. V lost 5 bases to trimming and J lost 0 bases, with 9 bases between them. From germline, CDR1 is SGHTA and CDR2 FQGTGA. The CDR3 coding sequence is TGTGCCAGCAGCCGAGTCGCTAGCACAGATACGCAGTATTTT. Amino acids: CASSRVASTDTQYF.

The chain combines TRBV10-2 with TRBJ2-3; 11 positions agree with TRBD2. The J call is uncertain, as TRBJ2-5 better fits the DNA end. CDR3 length equals 16 residues. CDR1 WSHSY and CDR2 SAAADI come from the germline V gene. The CDR3 spells CASSEWGLAASQTQYF. Here the CDR3 DNA reads TGCGCCAGCAGTGAGTGGGGACTAGCGGCATCTCAGACCCAGTACTTC.

This clonotype was recorded many times. V and J are TRBV20-1 and TRBJ2-7; tentative D call: TRBD2 (5 bases). Germline assignment: CDR1 DFQATT and CDR2 SNEGSKA (reference sequence). The V end was cut by 4 bases, the J end by 0 bases, with 13 bases between. The CDR3 runs to 14 residues. CDR3 nucleotide sequence: TGCAGTGCTAATGGGCTAGCTGCCTCCTACGAGCAGTACTTC. Translation: CSANGLAASYEQYF.

This clonotype was counted ten times or more. The chain has TRBV6-1 and TRBJ2-1; 10 bases are a match to TRBD2. The CDR3 covers 15 residues. J was trimmed by 4 bases and V by 5 bases; bases with no gene match: 5. Germline lookup yields CDR1 MNHNS and CDR2 SASEGT. CDR3 in amino acids: CASSRGLAAYNEQFF. CDR3 DNA: TGTGCCAGCAGTAGAGGACTAGCGGCATACAATGAGCAGTTCTTC.

This clonotype has ten or more counts. The rearrangement joins TRBV6-5 to TRBJ2-7; TRBD2 matches at 12 bases. V lost 2 bases, J lost 6 bases, and 11 bases stayed unmatched. CDR1 is MNHEY, CDR2 SVGAGI, per germline. There are 17 residues in the CDR3. The DNA of the CDR3 is TGTGCCAGCAGTTACCCCCGGCTAGCGGGAGGGCCGGGCGAGCAGTACTTC. This sequence encodes CASSYPRLAGGPGEQYF.

The chain joins TRBV2 to TRBJ1-6, with D perhaps matching TRBD1 (6 bases). The CDR3 totals 15 residues. V gave up 6 bases and J gave up 3 bases, with 12 bases separating them. Germline V gene lookup returns CDR1 SNHLY and CDR2 FYNNEI. CDR3 region: CASSVQGIYNSPLHF. As DNA, the CDR3 is TGTGCCAGCAGCGTACAGGGAATCTATAATTCACCCCTCCACTTT.

This clonotype showed up just a few times. The chain recombines TRBV7-9 with TRBJ2-1, with a possible D match to TRBD2 (5 bases). CDR3 size: 12 residues. From germline, CDR1 is SEHNR and CDR2 FQNEAQ (reference sequence). V lost 5 bases and J 8 bases, leaving 10 bases between the germline ends. CDR3 sequence (DNA): TGTGCCAGCAGCCCTACTAGACATGAGCAGTTCTTC. Translating it yields CASSPTRHEQFF.

For the CDR3, the DNA is TGTGCCAGCAGCTTAGAGCGGGGCAGGGAGCAGTTCTTC. Translation: CASSLERGREQFF. V usage is TRBV7-6 and J usage is TRBJ2-1, with 7 bases that match TRBD2. This CDR3 is built from 13 residues. Germline V CDR1 and CDR2: SGHVS, FNYEAQ. V trimming: 1 base; J trimming: 10 bases; junction bases outside the gene matches: 4.

The chain employs TRBV19 and TRBJ2-2, with 9 bases fitting TRBD1. Germline loops: CDR1 LNHDA, CDR2 SQIVND (reference sequence). Losses at the gene ends were 6 bases for V and 1 base for J; bases not matched to a gene: 15. This CDR3 has 19 residues. CDR3 residues: CASSRPGQGFARNTGELFF. For the CDR3, the DNA is TGTGCCAGTAGCCGTCCGGGACAGGGTTTCGCCCGGAACACCGGGGAGCTGTTTTTT.

This clonotype was counted only a few times. This chain links TRBV28 with TRBJ2-2; perhaps TRBD2 as D (6 bases). V was pared by 3 bases and J by 4 bases, with 12 bases between. The CDR3 is 15 residues long. The germline gives CDR1 MDHEN, CDR2 SYDVKM. The CDR3 sequence: CASSFQGGRTGELFF. The CDR3 bases are TGTGCCAGCAGTTTCCAGGGAGGACGCACCGGGGAGCTGTTTTTT.

This clonotype occurred many times. This chain uses TRBV6-2 or TRBV6-3 with TRBJ1-5; D is unresolved. The CDR3 has 12 residues. Germline loops: CDR1 MNHEY, CDR2 SVGEGT. V lost 0 bases, J lost 7 bases, and 4 bases lay in between. CDR3 region: CASSYSPQPQHF. The CDR3 region has the DNA TGTGCCAGCAGTTACTCGCCCCAGCCCCAGCATTTT.

This clonotype was counted between two and nine times. The rearrangement uses TRBV7-9 and TRBJ2-7; D is ambiguous. Per the germline V gene, CDR1 is SEHNR and CDR2 is FQNEAQ (reference sequence). V dropped 1 base and J dropped 0 bases, with 7 bases sitting between them. The CDR3 is 14 amino acids. The CDR3 protein is CASSLDWNSYEQYF. CDR3 bases: TGTGCCAGCAGCTTAGACTGGAACTCCTACGAGCAGTACTTC.

This clonotype was seen at least ten times. The chain carries TRBV12-3 or TRBV12-4 and TRBJ2-4; TRBD2 is a possible D gene (6 bases). V was pared by 8 bases and J by 9 bases, with 26 bases between. The CDR3 is made up of 16 amino acids. CDR3 residues: CASSEIPGTGDGIQYF. The CDR3 bases are TGTGCCAGCTCCGAAATCCCTGGGACGGGAGATGGCATTCAGTACTTC.

As regards this clonotype: The likely explanation is a read error, given a far larger clone one base away. The chain is built from TRBV18 and TRBJ2-7, with 10 bases that match TRBD1. J was trimmed by 7 bases and V by 4 bases; bases with no gene match: 10. Germline-derived CDR1 and CDR2 are KGHSH and LQKENI. The CDR3 consists of 15 residues. The DNA for the CDR3 is TGTGCCAGCTCACTCACGGGACAGGGGACCGATGAGCAGTACTTC. The encoded protein is CASSLTGQGTDEQYF. The entire variable domain, with the rest obtained from reference TRBV18 and TRBJ2-7, is as follows: NAGVMQNPRHLVRRRGQEARLRCSPMKGHSHVYWYRQLPEEGLKFMVYLQKENIIDESGMPKERFSAEFPKEGPSILRIQQVVRGDSAAYFCASSLTGQGTDEQYFGPGTRLTVT.

There are a few counts of this clonotype. This chain links TRBV28 with TRBJ2-5; D is possibly TRBD1 (5 bases). Germline-derived CDR1 and CDR2 are MDHEN and SYDVKM. Deletions cut 9 bases from V and 2 bases from J, with 16 bases between. The CDR3 has 14 amino acids. CDR3 bases: TGTGCCAGTTGGACGCAGGGTCCGCAAGAGACCCAGTACTTC. It translates to CASWTQGPQETQYF.

There are a few counts of this clonotype. J is TRBJ1-1 and V is TRBV12-3 or TRBV12-4; no reliable D call. The CDR3 covers 13 residues. V was shortened by 3 bases and J by 4 bases, with 9 bases between the two germline ends. This CDR3 reads CASSFRVGTEAFF. CDR3 sequence (DNA): TGTGCCAGCAGTTTTAGGGTGGGCACTGAAGCTTTCTTT.

In its sample, this clonotype was seen a few times. The V and J genes are TRBV18 and TRBJ2-7; a possible D gene is TRBD2 (6 bases). V was trimmed by 2 bases and J by 0 bases, leaving 11 bases between them. The CDR3 contains 15 residues. Per the germline V gene, CDR1 is KGHSH and CDR2 is LQKENI. The CDR3: CASSPAGRSSYEQYF. CDR3 DNA: TGTGCCAGCTCACCAGCGGGAAGGAGCTCCTACGAGCAGTACTTC.

This clonotype was observed a few times. This rearrangement joins TRBV6-1 to TRBJ2-1; a possible D gene is TRBD2 (6 bases). Germline lookup yields CDR1 MNHNS and CDR2 SASEGT. CDR3 size: 15 residues. V was shortened by 6 bases and J by 0 bases, with 12 bases between the two germline ends. The CDR3 DNA sequence: TGTGCCAGCAGGCCCAGCGGGCGCTCCTACAATGAGCAGTTCTTC. It codes for CASRPSGRSYNEQFF.

The J gene is TRBJ2-7, the V gene TRBV10-3, with 12 bases lining up with TRBD1. CDR3 length equals 15 residues. J lost 4 bases, V lost 3 bases, and 4 bases had no gene match. CDR1 is ENHRY and CDR2 is SYGVKD in the germline V gene. Written as DNA, the CDR3 is TGTGCCATCAGTGAAAGGGACAGGGGGCGATACGAGCAGTACTTC. It encodes CAISERDRGRYEQYF.

This clonotype was seen ten or more times. The V and J genes are TRBV12-3 or TRBV12-4 and TRBJ2-7, with D uncertain. The CDR3 is 13 residues long. Trimming stripped 2 bases from V and 2 bases from J, with 7 bases between. The CDR3 nucleotides read TGTGCCAGCAGTTTATTCCAGACCTACGAGCAGTACTTC. Amino acid sequence: CASSLFQTYEQYF.

The chain links TRBV29-1 to TRBJ2-6; D not resolved. The CDR3 length is 14 residues. Germline V gives CDR1 SQVTM, CDR2 ANQGSEA. The V gene lost 4 bases and the J gene lost 0 bases, with 7 bases spanning the gap. The CDR3 loop reads CSVGGLSGANVLTF. The CDR3 DNA is TGCAGCGTTGGGGGTCTCTCTGGGGCCAACGTCCTGACTTTC.

The V and J genes are TRBV24-1 and TRBJ2-1; D may be TRBD1 (6 bases). This CDR3 contains 15 residues. Germline V gene sequence: CDR1 KGHDR, CDR2 SFDVKD. V lost 7 bases to trimming and J lost 6 bases, with 18 bases between them. The CDR3 is CATSPPLGTFNEQFF. CDR3 nucleotide sequence: TGTGCCACCAGCCCCCCTTTAGGGACATTCAATGAGCAGTTCTTC.

The V and J genes are TRBV20-1 and TRBJ1-2; D is perhaps TRBD1 (6 bases). The germline V gene encodes CDR1 DFQATT and CDR2 SNEGSKA (reference sequence). CDR3 size: 10 residues. CDR3 DNA: TGCAGAGCAGGGGACTATGGCTACACCTTC. It is translated as CRAGDYGYTF.

This clonotype came up a few times. The V and J genes are TRBV9 and TRBJ2-2; 13 nucleotides agree with TRBD2. Germline lookup yields CDR1 SGDLS and CDR2 YYNGEE. CDR3 length: 18 residues. Unmatched junction bases numbered 6, after V lost 0 bases and J lost 4 bases. The CDR3: CASSVAGLAGVGTGELFF. The DNA of the CDR3 is TGTGCCAGCAGCGTAGCTGGACTAGCGGGAGTCGGCACCGGGGAGCTGTTTTTT.

Details on this clonotype: A far larger clone lies a single base away; this is likely a read error. This chain uses TRBV12-3 or TRBV12-4 with TRBJ2-1, with D perhaps TRBD1 or TRBD2 (6 bases each). The CDR3 is 15 residues long. CDR3 in DNA: TGTGCCAGCAGTTTAAGACAGGCGGGATTGGAGACCCGGTACTTC. It yields the protein CASSLRQAGLETRYF.